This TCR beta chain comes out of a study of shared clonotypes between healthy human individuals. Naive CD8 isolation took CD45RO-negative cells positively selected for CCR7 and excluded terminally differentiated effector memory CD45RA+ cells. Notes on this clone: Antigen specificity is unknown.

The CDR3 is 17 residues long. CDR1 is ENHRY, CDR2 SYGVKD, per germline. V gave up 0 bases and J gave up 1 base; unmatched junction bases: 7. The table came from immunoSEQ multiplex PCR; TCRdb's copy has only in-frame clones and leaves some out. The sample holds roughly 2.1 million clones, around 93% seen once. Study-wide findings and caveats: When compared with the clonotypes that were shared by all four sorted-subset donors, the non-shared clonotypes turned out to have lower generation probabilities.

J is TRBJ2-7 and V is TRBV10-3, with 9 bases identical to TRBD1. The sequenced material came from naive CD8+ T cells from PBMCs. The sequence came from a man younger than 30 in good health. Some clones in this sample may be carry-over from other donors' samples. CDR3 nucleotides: TGTGCCATCAGTGAGTCACTGGCGGGACAGGGTTCCTACGAGCAGTACTTC. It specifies CAISESLAGQGSYEQYF.